The rows below give T cell receptor beta chains drawn from one sample of a study of T cell responses to AZD1222 COVID-19 vaccine. Clones were read by immunoSEQ multiplex PCR, and TCRdb kept only the in-frame ones, dropping some. The profile shows some 150,000 clones, 90% of them singletons. The sample here was peripheral blood, taken on day 0 of AZD1222 vaccination. The receptors shown here come from an adult in good health. Each CDR3 is given with its conserved first and last residue. Fields, in order: clone size, V gene, D gene, J gene, CDR3 protein, CDR3 DNA. D genes are given only for firm matches. A row's size may be missing; if present it is once, few, many or a size class.

NA	TRBV5-1	NA	TRBJ2-7	CASSLAKEEQYF	TGCGCCAGCAGCTTGGCGAAAGAAGAGCAGTACTTC
NA	TRBV5-1	NA	TRBJ1-1	CASSLVAVKYGGTEAFF	TGCGCCAGCAGCTTGGTCGCCGTGAAATACGGGGGCACTGAAGCTTTCTTT
NA	TRBV5-6	NA	TRBJ2-3	CASSLAVPGTDTQYF	TGTGCCAGCAGCTTGGCGGTTCCAGGGACAGATACGCAGTATTTT
NA	TRBV5-3	NA	TRBJ1-1	CARSLAGCTEAFF	TGTGCCAGAAGCTTGGCGGGTTGTACTGAAGCTTTCTTT
once	TRBV20-1	NA	TRBJ2-7	CSASGTFSYEQYF	TGCAGTGCTAGTGGGACTTTCTCCTACGAGCAGTACTTC
NA	TRBV7-2	NA	TRBJ1-2	CASSPDSLYYGYTF	TGTGCCAGCAGCCCAGACAGCCTTTACTATGGCTACACCTTC
NA	TRBV15	NA	TRBJ2-1	CATSRGRANEQFF	TGTGCCACCAGCAGAGGCAGGGCGAATGAGCAGTTCTTC
NA	TRBV30	NA	TRBJ1-2	CAWSVNDILGGHYGYTF	TGTGCCTGGAGTGTTAACGACATTCTAGGGGGGCACTATGGCTACACCTTC
NA	TRBV6-6	TRBD1	TRBJ1-3	CASGTGSGNTIYF	TGTGCCAGCGGGACAGGGTCTGGAAACACCATATATTTT
NA	TRBV24-1	TRBD2	TRBJ2-7	CATSDPSGTSYEQYF	TGTGCCACCAGTGACCCGAGCGGGACCTCCTACGAGCAGTACTTC
NA	TRBV10-3	NA	TRBJ2-7	CATEGSYEQYF	TGTGCCACAGAGGGCTCCTACGAGCAGTACTTC
NA	TRBV11-1	TRBD1	TRBJ2-2	CASSKTGLYVGELFF	TGTGCCAGCAGCAAGACAGGGCTTTATGTCGGGGAGCTGTTTTTT
NA	TRBV5-6	TRBD1	TRBJ1-2	CASSPGGNYGYTF	TGTGCCAGCAGCCCAGGGGGCAACTATGGCTACACCTTC
NA	TRBV5-6	NA	TRBJ1-2	CASSLDPRRAYGYTF	TGTGCCAGCAGCTTGGATCCCCGAAGGGCTTATGGCTACACCTTC
NA	TRBV6-2/TRBV6-3	NA	TRBJ1-4	CASSPGGEKLFF	TGTGCCAGCAGCCCCGGTGGTGAAAAACTGTTTTTT
NA	TRBV6-4	NA	TRBJ2-3	CASSDSLTRDTQYF	TGTGCCAGCAGTGACTCTTTAACCAGAGATACGCAGTATTTT
NA	TRBV6-5	NA	TRBJ2-1	CASSYSTVLREQFF	TGTGCCAGCAGTTACTCCACAGTCCTCCGTGAGCAGTTCTTC
NA	TRBV7-9	NA	TRBJ1-5	CASSLDNQPQHF	TGTGCCAGCAGCTTAGACAATCAGCCCCAGCATTTT
NA	TRBV27	TRBD2	TRBJ2-7	CASSPGGAYEQYF	TGTGCCAGCAGCCCGGGGGGGGCCTACGAGCAGTACTTC
NA	TRBV6-5	NA	TRBJ2-5	CASSYMGVQETQYF	TGTGCCAGCAGTTACATGGGGGTTCAAGAGACCCAGTACTTC
NA	TRBV6-2/TRBV6-3	NA	TRBJ1-4	CASSSTGFLEKLFF	TGTGCCAGCAGTTCAACAGGGTTTTTGGAAAAACTGTTTTTT
NA	TRBV7-9	NA	TRBJ2-7	CASSHGTGGTYEQYF	TGTGCCAGCAGCCACGGGACCGGGGGAACCTACGAGCAGTACTTC
NA	TRBV5-4	NA	TRBJ2-2	CASSLVSRKNGELFF	TGTGCCAGCAGCTTGGTATCCAGGAAAAACGGGGAGCTGTTTTTT
NA	TRBV4-3	NA	TRBJ2-1	CASSQGGTIYNEQFF	TGCGCCAGCAGCCAAGGTGGGACCATCTACAATGAGCAGTTCTTC
NA	TRBV9	NA	TRBJ2-3	CASSVDSTDTQYF	TGTGCCAGCAGCGTGGACAGCACAGATACGCAGTATTTT
once	TRBV3-1/TRBV3-2	NA	TRBJ1-5	CASSSRRPIWHHQPQHF	TGTGCCAGCAGCTCTCGACGTCCCATTTGGCATCATCAGCCCCAGCATTTT
NA	TRBV13	NA	TRBJ2-2	CASSFPSRTGELFF	TGTGCCAGCAGCTTCCCATCCCGCACCGGGGAGCTGTTTTTT
NA	TRBV19	TRBD2	TRBJ2-3	CASTLGLGTDTQYF	TGTGCCAGTACCCTTGGACTAGGTACAGATACGCAGTATTTT
NA	TRBV2	TRBD1	TRBJ1-2	CASNLRQGAGYGYTF	TGTGCCAGCAACCTAAGACAGGGGGCGGGCTATGGCTACACCTTC
few	TRBV3-1/TRBV3-2	TRBD1	TRBJ1-2	CASSPRTGSDYGYTF	TGTGCCAGCAGCCCTAGGACAGGGTCGGACTATGGCTACACCTTC
NA	TRBV4-1	TRBD2	TRBJ2-1	CASSQEGLAGAYNEQFF	TGCGCCAGCAGCCAGGAGGGACTAGCGGGGGCTTACAATGAGCAGTTCTTC
NA	TRBV30	NA	TRBJ1-2	CAWSVGGANYGYTF	TGTGCCTGGAGTGTAGGCGGGGCTAACTATGGCTACACCTTC
NA	TRBV7-6	TRBD2	TRBJ2-7	CASSFSGGVYEQYF	TGTGCCAGCAGCTTTAGCGGGGGGGTCTACGAGCAGTACTTC
once	TRBV12-3/TRBV12-4	NA	TRBJ1-3	CASSLTAGNTIYF	TGTGCCAGCAGTTTGACGGCTGGAAACACCATATATTTT
NA	TRBV4-3	TRBD1	TRBJ1-2	CASSQVAGTGGYYTF	TGCGCCAGCAGCCAAGTCGCCGGGACAGGGGGCTACTACACCTTC
NA	TRBV2	NA	TRBJ2-1	CASSPTIRNEQFF	TGTGCCAGCAGCCCCACCATTCGCAATGAGCAGTTCTTC
NA	TRBV7-9	TRBD2	TRBJ2-7	CASSSERGEQYF	TGTGCCAGCAGCTCGGAGCGGGGCGAGCAGTACTTC
NA	TRBV19	NA	TRBJ2-7	CASKEGATYEQYF	TGTGCCAGTAAGGAGGGAGCTACCTACGAGCAGTACTTC
few	TRBV5-1	NA	TRBJ1-1	CASSLRTAMNTEAFF	TGCGCCAGCAGCTTAAGGACAGCCATGAACACTGAAGCTTTCTTT
NA	TRBV14	TRBD1	TRBJ1-4	CASSQIRGRGEKLFF	TGTGCCAGCAGCCAAATCAGGGGGCGCGGGGAAAAACTGTTTTTT
NA	TRBV19	TRBD1	TRBJ1-1	CASSSKARGLMRDYDGKAFF	TGTGCCAGTAGTTCCAAGGCCAGGGGGCTAATGAGGGACTATGATGGGAAGGCTTTCTTT
NA	TRBV11-2	TRBD1	TRBJ1-2	CASSPTGTAYGYTF	TGTGCCAGCAGTCCCACCGGGACAGCCTATGGCTACACCTTC
NA	TRBV7-9	NA	TRBJ1-2	CASSPVPGVRGYGYTF	TGTGCCAGCAGCCCCGTCCCGGGTGTCCGGGGCTATGGCTACACCTTC
once	TRBV7-9	TRBD1	TRBJ1-1	CASSLGVIKPGGVDTEAFF	TGTGCCAGCAGCTTAGGGGTTATTAAGCCAGGGGGAGTAGACACTGAAGCTTTCTTT
NA	TRBV5-1	TRBD2	TRBJ2-7	CASSRTSSVYEQYF	TGCGCCAGCAGTCGGACTAGTTCGGTGTACGAGCAGTACTTC
once	TRBV6-5	NA	TRBJ1-1	CASSYLPGTGNTEAFF	TGTGCCAGCAGTTACCTACCCGGGACGGGGAACACTGAAGCTTTCTTT
NA	TRBV7-9	NA	TRBJ2-7	CASSPRRAGAYEQYF	TGTGCCAGCAGCCCTCGTCGGGCAGGGGCCTACGAGCAGTACTTC
NA	TRBV5-1	NA	TRBJ2-7	CASSLGGAGYEQYF	TGCGCCAGCAGCTTGGGCGGGGCGGGCTACGAGCAGTACTTC
NA	TRBV7-6	NA	TRBJ2-7	CASSLGEGPSYEQYF	TGTGCCAGCAGCTTAGGCGAAGGGCCTAGCTACGAGCAGTACTTC
few	TRBV7-2	NA	TRBJ1-2	CASSPERGSGYTF	TGTGCCAGCAGCCCAGAGAGGGGGAGCGGCTACACCTTC
NA	TRBV6-5	TRBD1	TRBJ1-2	CASRTGDSSGYTF	TGTGCCAGCAGAACAGGGGATTCTAGTGGCTACACCTTC
NA	TRBV7-9	NA	TRBJ1-5	CASSLGRNSNQPQHF	TGTGCCAGCAGCTTAGGCCGGAATAGCAATCAGCCCCAGCATTTT
NA	TRBV10-3	NA	TRBJ2-7	CAISVINEQYF	TGTGCCATCAGTGTGATAAACGAGCAGTACTTC
NA	TRBV6-2/TRBV6-3	TRBD2	TRBJ2-3	CASSSAGGPPDTQYF	TGTGCCAGCAGTTCAGCGGGGGGGCCCCCAGATACGCAGTATTTT
NA	TRBV6-5	NA	TRBJ1-2	CASSQNTRDGYTF	TGTGCCAGCAGTCAAAACACCAGGGATGGCTACACCTTC
once	TRBV13	TRBD2	TRBJ2-5	CASSSRQGLLAGLETQYF	TGTGCCAGCAGCTCACGGCAGGGTCTACTAGCGGGCTTAGAGACCCAGTACTTC
once	TRBV7-2	TRBD2	TRBJ2-7	CASSSIAGVNEQYF	TGTGCCAGCAGCTCAATAGCGGGAGTGAACGAGCAGTACTTC
NA	TRBV19	NA	TRBJ1-5	CASTAGPGRNQPQHF	TGTGCCAGTACGGCCGGGCCCGGTCGCAATCAGCCCCAGCATTTT
few	TRBV5-4	NA	TRBJ2-3	CASSGGVGGDSSTDTQYF	TGTGCCAGCAGCGGAGGCGTAGGAGGAGACTCTAGCACAGATACGCAGTATTTT